A selection of T cell receptor beta chains follows, all from one sample in a study of T cell changes during pregnancy in multiple sclerosis. The table came from immunoSEQ multiplex PCR; TCRdb's copy has only in-frame clones and leaves some out. Here the sample spans tens of thousands of clones, roughly nine tenths being singletons. This sample comprised PBMCs, obtained in the first trimester of pregnancy. The receptors originated from a female donor in good health, serving as a control in a pregnancy study. Some clones in this sample may be carry-over from other donors' samples. CDR3s include the opening cysteine and the closing phenylalanine or tryptophan.

j_call,v_call,cdr3_aa
TRBJ1-6,TRBV19,CASSIGDRGQSSPLHF
TRBJ1-1,TRBV7-9,CAASQGARNTEAFF
TRBJ2-2,TRBV5-1,CASSFRTGPSNTGELFF
TRBJ2-1,TRBV7-9,CASSPTGQNNEQFF
TRBJ2-2,TRBV28,CASSFTRGRNTGELFF
TRBJ1-2,TRBV5-1,CASSLETGANYGYTF
TRBJ1-5,TRBV4-1,CASSRGVGNQPQHF
TRBJ2-5,TRBV11-2,CASSLDVAGLYQETQYF
TRBJ1-2,TRBV7-9,CASSLAISDYGYTF
TRBJ1-1,TRBV29-1,CSVEAGGNTEAFF
TRBJ2-5,TRBV18,CASSIPGTSAGETQYF
TRBJ1-1,TRBV5-6,CASSLAEQGGPFF
TRBJ1-2,TRBV28,CASSGGGPGYGYTF
TRBJ1-5,TRBV19,CASSPMGGPNQPQHF
TRBJ1-3,TRBV28,CASSSGGTSGNTIYF
TRBJ2-7,TRBV4-3,CASSQEGLAGEQYF
TRBJ2-1,TRBV7-2,CASSLRASNEQFF
TRBJ2-6,TRBV4-2,CASSQDRPTASSGANVLTF
TRBJ2-2,TRBV6-1,CASSELDLVPGELFF
TRBJ2-7,TRBV4-1,CASSRLGQGLSYEQYF
TRBJ1-3,TRBV27,CASSSLITGNTIYF
TRBJ1-4,TRBV19,CASSPGTRQEKLFF
TRBJ2-2,TRBV18,CASSPLDSGTTGELFF
TRBJ2-2,TRBV2,CASSFWQGDTGELFF
TRBJ2-1,TRBV4-1,CASSQEQRGAYNEQFF
TRBJ2-1,TRBV28,CASSFGTDYNEQFF
TRBJ1-5,TRBV4-1,CASSRERGNQPQHF
TRBJ2-7,TRBV2,CASSALAGGQSEQYF
TRBJ2-3,TRBV4-1,CASSQALSSSTDTQYF
TRBJ1-2,TRBV28,CASSFGATAGDGYTF
TRBJ2-7,TRBV21-1,CASSRGTSGGIYEQYF
TRBJ1-1,TRBV7-9,CASSWWTGLTEAFF
TRBJ1-5,TRBV6-1,CASRQVNNQPQHF
TRBJ2-5,TRBV12-5,CASGFGRRAGAQETQYF
TRBJ2-1,TRBV19,CASSSLSGARHNEQFF
TRBJ1-5,TRBV7-9,CASSNIQGDQPQHF
TRBJ2-7,TRBV21-1,CASKTGRAVYEQYF
TRBJ2-5,TRBV7-2,CASSLGLAWYQETQYF
TRBJ2-3,TRBV6-7,CASSSPWSGGASDTQYF
TRBJ1-1,TRBV19,CASTDRGNTEAFF
TRBJ2-7,TRBV28,CASSSPSTGPYEQYF
TRBJ2-5,TRBV6-5,CASKGGRGETQYF
TRBJ2-2,TRBV7-8,CLSSARDRYNTGELFF